The clone carrying this T cell receptor beta chain has just a few counts. What it recognizes is unknown. The sample belongs to a study of response to subunit inactivated influenza vaccine. Whole-study findings and limits: Researchers suggested that each seasonal influenza vaccination recruits few new T cells.

From germline, CDR1 is SQVTM and CDR2 ANQGSEA. This CDR3 is 14 amino acids long. V was trimmed by 6 bases and J by 0 bases, leaving 14 bases between them. TCRdb itself ran the RT-PCR reads through MiXCR, one entry per CDR3 protein. The sample carries about 500,000 distinct CDR3 sequences, about 15% recorded once. The clonotype comes from a man aged 45-69 years who received an inactivated influenza vaccine. Sequences were derived from CD4+ T cells sorted from PBMCs, sampled roughly 24 months after vaccination. The V and J genes are TRBV29-1 and TRBJ1-1; D is unresolved. The CDR3 sequence is CSVSRTVLNTEAFF. DNA of the CDR3: TGCAGCGTCTCCCGGACGGTTCTGAACACTGAAGCTTTCTTT. Supplemented by reference TRBV29-1 and TRBJ1-1, the full variable domain reads SAVISQKPSRDICQRGTSLTIQCQVDSQVTMMFWYRQQPGQSLTLIATANQGSEATYESGFVIDKFPISRPNLTFSTLTVSNMSPEDSSIYLCSVSRTVLNTEAFFGQGTRLTVV.